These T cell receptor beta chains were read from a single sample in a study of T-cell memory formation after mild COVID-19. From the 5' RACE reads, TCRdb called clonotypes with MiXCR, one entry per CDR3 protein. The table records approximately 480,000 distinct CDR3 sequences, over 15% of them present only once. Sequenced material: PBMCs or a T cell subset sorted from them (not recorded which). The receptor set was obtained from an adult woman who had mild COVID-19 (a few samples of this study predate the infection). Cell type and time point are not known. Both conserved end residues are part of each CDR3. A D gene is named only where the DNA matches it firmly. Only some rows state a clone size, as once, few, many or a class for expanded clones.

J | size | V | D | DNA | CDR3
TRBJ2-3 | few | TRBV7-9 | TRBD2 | TGTGCCAGCAGTTCCCGACTAGCGGGCACAGATACGCAGTATTTT | CASSSRLAGTDTQYF
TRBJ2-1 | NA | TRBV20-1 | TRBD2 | TGCAGTGCTAGAGATCCTAGCGGGGGGATCTCCTACAATGAGCAGTTCTTC | CSARDPSGGISYNEQFF
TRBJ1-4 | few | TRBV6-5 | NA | TGTGCCAGCGGAGGCAGCTGGAATGAAAAACTGTTTTTT | CASGGSWNEKLFF
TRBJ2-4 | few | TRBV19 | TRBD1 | TGTGCCAGTAGCACGCAGCCGGGACAGGCCAAAAACATTCAGTACTTC | CASSTQPGQAKNIQYF
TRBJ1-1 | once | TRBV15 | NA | TGTGCCACCAGGGCAAAGGCTGAAGCTTTCTTT | CATRAKAEAFF
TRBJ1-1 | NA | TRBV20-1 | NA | TGCAGTGCTCCCCACAGGGTAGCTTTCTTT | CSAPHRVAFF
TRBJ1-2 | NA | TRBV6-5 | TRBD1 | TGTGCCAGCAGTTATAGACAGGGGGCGCCCGGCTACACCTTC | CASSYRQGAPGYTF
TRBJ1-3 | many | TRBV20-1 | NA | TGCAGTGCTAGAGATGGGAACTCTGGAAACACCATATATTTT | CSARDGNSGNTIYF
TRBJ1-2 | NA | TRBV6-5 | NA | TGTGCCAGCAGTTACACTGGGGGCCCGAAACCCACCTTC | CASSYTGGPKPTF
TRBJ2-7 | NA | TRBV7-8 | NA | TGTGCCAGCAGCAAAAACAGGGCCGAGCAGTACTTC | CASSKNRAEQYF
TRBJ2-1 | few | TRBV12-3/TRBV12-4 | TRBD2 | TGTGCCAGCAGTTTAATGGCGGGAGGAGAGGTCAATGAGCAGTTCTTC | CASSLMAGGEVNEQFF
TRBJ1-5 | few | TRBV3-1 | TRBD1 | TGTGCCAGCAGCCTTTCAGGGGGCGCCGGTCAGCCCCAGCATTTT | CASSLSGGAGQPQHF
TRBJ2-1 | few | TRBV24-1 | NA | TGTGCCACCAGTGGCAGTATCCGCATGGAGCAGTTCTTC | CATSGSIRMEQFF
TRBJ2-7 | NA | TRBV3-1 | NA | TGTGCCAGCAGCCGCCGGCCGACGGATGGCTACGAGCAGTACTTC | CASSRRPTDGYEQYF
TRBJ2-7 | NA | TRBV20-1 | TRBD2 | TGCAGTGCTAGAGATGTAGCGGGAGGGGACTACGAGCAGTACTTC | CSARDVAGGDYEQYF
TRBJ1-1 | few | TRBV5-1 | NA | TGCGCCAGCAGCTTGGCCTCGGGCAGCGACATGAACACTGAAGCTTTCTTT | CASSLASGSDMNTEAFF
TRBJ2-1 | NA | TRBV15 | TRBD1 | TGTGCCACCAGCAGGGGGCCCGGGACAGGGAATGAGCAGTTCTTC | CATSRGPGTGNEQFF
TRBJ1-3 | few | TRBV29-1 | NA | TGCAGCGTTGATGCCGGGACTGGAAACACCATATATTTT | CSVDAGTGNTIYF
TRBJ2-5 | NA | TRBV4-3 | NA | TGCGCCAGCAGCCAAGAGCGTGGTTTGTTGGAGACCCAGTACTTC | CASSQERGLLETQYF
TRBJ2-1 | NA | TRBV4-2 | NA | TGTGCCAGCAGCCAAGTTACGGGAGTGGGCGATGAGCAGTTCTTC | CASSQVTGVGDEQFF
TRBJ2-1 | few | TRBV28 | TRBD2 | TGTGCCAGCAGTTTACTGGGACTAGCGGGAGTCGGTATCCATGAGCAGTTCTTC | CASSLLGLAGVGIHEQFF
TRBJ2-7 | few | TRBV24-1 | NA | TGTGCCACCCAGGGTGGGGGGACCGTAGGCGAGCAGTACTTC | CATQGGGTVGEQYF
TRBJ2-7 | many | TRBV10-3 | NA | TGTGCCATCAGTGAGTCGGGTTACGAGCAGTACTTC | CAISESGYEQYF
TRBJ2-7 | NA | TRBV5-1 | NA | TGCGCCAGCAGCTTGGCCGGTGCAGGGAAAGCCATTTACGAGCAGTACTTC | CASSLAGAGKAIYEQYF
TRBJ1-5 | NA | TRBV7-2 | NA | TGTGCCAGCAGTCTAGGGTCCGGGGCGGCTCAGCCCCAGCATTTT | CASSLGSGAAQPQHF
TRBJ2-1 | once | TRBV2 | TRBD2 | TGTGCCAGCAGGGGACTAGGTCGTCCGAATGAGCAGTTCTTC | CASRGLGRPNEQFF
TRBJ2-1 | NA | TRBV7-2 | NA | TGTGCCAGCAGCTTTATGCCTCTGAGGACTACCCCTGGGAATGAGCAGTTCTTC | CASSFMPLRTTPGNEQFF
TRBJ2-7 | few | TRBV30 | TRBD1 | TGTGCCTCATACACCGGGACAGGTCGTCGATACTACGAGCAGTACTTC | CASYTGTGRRYYEQYF
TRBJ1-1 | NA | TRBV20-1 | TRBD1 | TGCAGTGCTAGCCTGGTGACAGGGGCGAACACTGAAGCTTTCTTT | CSASLVTGANTEAFF
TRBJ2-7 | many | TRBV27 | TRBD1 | TGTGCCAGCAGTTCCAAAGGGACAGGCTCCTACGAGCAGTACTTC | CASSSKGTGSYEQYF
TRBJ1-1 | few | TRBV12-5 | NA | TGTGCTAGTGGTCTCGGCCGCATTGGCACTGAAGCTTTCTTT | CASGLGRIGTEAFF
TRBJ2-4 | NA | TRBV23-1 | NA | TGCGCCCTAGGTCTCTTTGGCAACAGGGTAGAGATGGCCAAAAACATTCAGTACTTC | CALGLFGNRVEMAKNIQYF
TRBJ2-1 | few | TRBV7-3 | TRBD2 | TGTGCCAGCAGCTTACGCCGCCTAGCCTCTGGAACTAGCGGGTCCTTCTGGGACAATGAGCAGTTCTTC | CASSLRRLASGTSGSFWDNEQFF
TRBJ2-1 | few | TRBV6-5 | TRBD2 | TGTGCCAGCAGCCAGACGGGACTAGTCTACAATGAGCAGTTCTTC | CASSQTGLVYNEQFF
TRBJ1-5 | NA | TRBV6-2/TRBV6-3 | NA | TGTGCCAGCAGTTACTATGGGCAGGGTCAGCCCCAGCATTTT | CASSYYGQGQPQHF
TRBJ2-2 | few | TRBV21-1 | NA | TGTGCCAGCAGCCGACCTCGGCTTCGGGGTGTCACCGGGGAGCTGTTTTTT | CASSRPRLRGVTGELFF
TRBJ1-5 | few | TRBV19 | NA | TGTGCCAGTAGCGAACAGGCGGGCAATCAGCCCCAGCATTTT | CASSEQAGNQPQHF
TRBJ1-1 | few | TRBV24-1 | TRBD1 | TGTGCCACCACCGGACAGGGCCTGAACACTGAAGCTTTCTTT | CATTGQGLNTEAFF
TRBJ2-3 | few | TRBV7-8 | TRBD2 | TGTGCCAGCAGCTTATACGGGTTAGCGGGGAACACAGATACGCAGTATTTT | CASSLYGLAGNTDTQYF
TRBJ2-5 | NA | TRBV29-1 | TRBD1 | TGCAGCGTTGACCCGCAAGGGACAGGGGGGAGGGAGACCCAGTACTTC | CSVDPQGTGGRETQYF